A single sample is the source of the 9 T cell receptor beta chains below, sequenced in a study of tumor-infiltrating lymphocytes in primary liver carcinoma (dated by TCRdb to between 2016 and 2019). Blood RNA was extracted from unsorted whole blood using TRIzol reagent, and germline DNA was obtained with the DNeasy Blood & Tissue kit. Sequencing took place on an Illumina HiSeq 2500. A constant-region primer and ProtoScript II reverse transcriptase were used to reverse-transcribe TCRbeta-specific cDNA from approximately 500 ng total RNA. Three nested multiplex PCR rounds, following a slightly modified ARM-PCR procedure, were used to build the TCRbeta libraries. Multiplex TRBV1-TRBV30 forward primers and a Cbeta reverse primer were used in the first two PCR rounds, each of which was run for approximately 11 cycles. Clones were called with MiXCR by TCRdb after fastp trimmed the public reads at Q25, and only in-frame beta chains were retained. Entries that share a CDR3 protein sequence are merged under the most common genes and DNA. This sample holds 300,000 to 400,000 distinct CDR3 sequences; almost 65% were observed only once. In total, the top ten clones hold under 8.5% of the sample.

Sequencing input: peripheral blood. These receptors all stem from a man in his forties or fifties with primary liver carcinoma and hepatitis B virus infection.

A note on this clonotype: A clone one base away is much larger, so this may be a read error. V and J are TRBV24-1 and TRBJ2-1; D is ambiguous. The germline V gene has CDR1 KGHDR and CDR2 SFDVKD. V lost 3 bases to trimming and J lost 5 bases, with 16 bases between them. This CDR3 is built from 16 residues. CDR3 sequence: CATSDSARRIDNEQFF. CDR3 nucleotide sequence: TGTGCCACCAGTGATAGCGCGAGGCGCATTGACAATGAGCAGTTCTTC.

Notes on this clonotype: With a much larger clone just one base away, this may be a read error. The chain is built from TRBV6-1 and TRBJ2-7; 7 nucleotides match TRBD1. V dropped 7 bases and J dropped 10; count of bases not matched to a gene: 16. The CDR3 has 14 residues. Germline loops: CDR1 MNHNS, CDR2 SASEGT. The CDR3 DNA sequence: TGTGCCAGCATCCCCTCAGGGGGATTCGAAGACCAGTACTTC. Translated: CASIPSGGFEDQYF.

This clonotype has just a few counts. The chain employs TRBV6-6 and TRBJ2-3; possible D gene TRBD1, 6 bases. This CDR3 spans 16 amino acids. CDR1 is MNHNY, CDR2 SVGAGI, per germline (reference sequence). The germline V and J ends were trimmed by 2 bases and 2 bases, with 14 bases remaining between them. For the CDR3, the DNA is TGTGCCAGCAGTTACCTAGACAGGCTATACACAGATACGCAGTATTTT. It yields the protein CASSYLDRLYTDTQYF.

About this clonotype itself: Being one base from a much bigger clone, this may be a read error. V usage is TRBV6-5 and J usage is TRBJ1-5, with D perhaps matching TRBD1 (6 bases). Germline V CDR1 and CDR2: MNHEY, SVGAGI. The CDR3 contains 14 residues. CDR3 coding DNA: TGTGCCAGCGCCCTTACAGGGTTTAATCAGCCCAAGCATTTT. Translation: CASALTGFNQPKHF.

Remarks on this clonotype: The junction departs from germline at one end; a sequencing error may be responsible. The chain links TRBV6-2 or TRBV6-3 to TRBJ2-7, with D possibly TRBD2 on 5 matching bases. The CDR3 contains 17 residues. Germline loops: CDR1 MNHEY, CDR2 SVGEGT. The CDR3 region is CASSFYPGIACSYEQHF. CDR3 sequence (DNA): TGTGCCAGCAGTTTTTACCCCGGAATAGCGTGCTCCTACGAGCAGCACTTC.

J is TRBJ2-7 and V is TRBV4-1; 8 bases fit TRBD1. CDR1 is MGHRA and CDR2 is YSYEKL in the germline V gene. V shed 4 bases, J shed 3 bases, and the junction held 5 bases outside the gene matches. CDR3 length: 14 residues. This CDR3 reads CASSRRTGHYEQYF. For the CDR3, the DNA is TGCGCCAGCAGCCGACGGACAGGGCACTACGAGCAGTACTTC.

About this clonotype: Since the CDR3 does not end with the conserved phenylalanine or tryptophan, this likely comes from a read error. Because the CDR3's place on the DNA is in doubt, the DNA is left out and the CDR3 is given as listed by TCRdb. The gene calls are TRBV11-2 and TRBJ2-5; the D segment call TRBD1 is taken from the table without a DNA check. The CDR3 adds up to 13 amino acids, both ends counted. Germline assignment: CDR1 SGHAT and CDR2 FQNNGV. Here the CDR3 reads CASSLGQVETEYL.

The J gene is TRBJ1-4, the V gene TRBV6-2 or TRBV6-3; possible D gene TRBD1, 6 bases. With 1 base removed from V and 5 bases from J, the gap between germline ends came to 14 bases. This CDR3 comprises 16 residues. Germline-derived CDR1 and CDR2 are MNHEY and SVGEGT. The CDR3 spells CASSYLWLRGNEKLFF. The CDR3 bases are TGTGCCAGCAGTTACTTGTGGCTGAGGGGGAATGAAAAACTGTTTTTT.

For this clonotype: A junction end diverges from the germline sequence, so it may reflect a read error. This chain joins TRBV11-2 and TRBJ2-7; D may be TRBD1 (5 bases). CDR3 size: 14 residues. Germline assignment: CDR1 SGHAT and CDR2 FQNNGV. Written as DNA, the CDR3 is TGTACCAGCAGCTCTAACAGGAACTCCTACGAGCAGCACTTC. It translates to CTSSSNRNSYEQHF.